These T cell receptor beta chains were read from a single sample in a study of T cells in Graves' hyperthyroidism and ophthalmopathy. Via MiXCR, TCRdb re-called the multiplex PCR reads, giving one row per CDR3 protein. This table has 400,000 to 450,000 distinct CDR3 sequences, about 15% appearing once. Sequencing was performed on blood. Receptor source: a man aged 18 to 35 with Graves' ophthalmopathy. Both conserved end residues are part of each CDR3. Each record gives: D gene, clone size, V gene, J gene, CDR3 DNA, CDR3 protein. D genes are given only for firm matches. A row's size may be missing; if present it is once, few, many or a size class.

TRBD1,many,TRBV3-1,TRBJ1-2,TGTGCCAGCAGCCAAGAAGCCCAGGGGGACTATGGCTACACCTTC,CASSQEAQGDYGYTF
-,many,TRBV5-1,TRBJ2-3,TGCGCCAGCAGCTATAACGGGGCCGTAACAGATACGCAGTATTTT,CASSYNGAVTDTQYF
-,-,TRBV20-1,TRBJ1-5,TGCAGTGCTAGAGGTGTGGCAGGGAGTAGCAATCAGCCCCAGCATTTT,CSARGVAGSSNQPQHF
TRBD2,-,TRBV29-1,TRBJ2-7,TGCAGCGCCTGGGGTAGCGGGACCTACGAGCAGTACTTC,CSAWGSGTYEQYF
-,many,TRBV7-9,TRBJ2-1,TGTGCCAGCAGCTCCGCCTTAGCTTACAATGAGCAGTTCTTC,CASSSALAYNEQFF
TRBD1,few,TRBV4-1,TRBJ2-2,TGCGCCAGCAGCCAACCTACGGGACAGTGGATAGCGAACACCGGGGAGCTGTTTTTT,CASSQPTGQWIANTGELFF
TRBD1,many,TRBV20-1,TRBJ2-3,TGCAGTGCTACTGTCCCGGACAGGGGGCTCGATACGCAGTATTTT,CSATVPDRGLDTQYF
-,-,TRBV19,TRBJ1-4,TGTGCCAGTAGTCTCAAACAGGAGAATGAAAAACTGTTTTTT,CASSLKQENEKLFF
-,few,TRBV19,TRBJ2-7,TGTGCCAGTAGTAGTCGTTACGGGAGCTCCTACGAGCAGTACTTC,CASSSRYGSSYEQYF
-,many,TRBV6-1,TRBJ2-5,TGTGCCAGCAGATCGAGACAGCTCCGGGAGACCCAGTACTTC,CASRSRQLRETQYF
TRBD1,many,TRBV3-1,TRBJ1-2,TGTGCCAGCAGCCACCGGGACAGGGATTCCACCTTC,CASSHRDRDSTF
-,-,TRBV4-2,TRBJ2-5,TGTGCCAGCAGCCAAGACGGGGATCAAGAGACCCAGTACTTC,CASSQDGDQETQYF
TRBD1,many,TRBV19,TRBJ2-7,TGTGCCAGTAGTCCCGAGGTGGCCAGGGGGTACGAGCAGTACTTC,CASSPEVARGYEQYF
TRBD2,many,TRBV7-6,TRBJ2-7,TGTGCCAGCAGCCCTAGGACTAGCGGCTACGAGCAGTACTTC,CASSPRTSGYEQYF
-,many,TRBV7-8,TRBJ2-3,TGTGCCAGCAGCTGGTCGAGTGGCGCAGATACGCAGTATTTT,CASSWSSGADTQYF
-,many,TRBV7-9,TRBJ2-1,TGTGCCAGCAGCACCCTACTAAGTAGTATGGGCAATGAGCAGTTCTTC,CASSTLLSSMGNEQFF
-,-,TRBV14,TRBJ1-3,TGTGCCAGCCGGGAGAGGGGAGCTGGAAACACCATATATTTT,CASRERGAGNTIYF
-,few,TRBV27,TRBJ2-7,TGTGCCAGCAGTTTCTGGGGGCGAGGGTCCTACGAGCAGTACTTC,CASSFWGRGSYEQYF
-,-,TRBV6-1,TRBJ2-7,TGTGCCAGCAGTCCGCAACTACTCCACGAGCAGTACTTC,CASSPQLLHEQYF
TRBD1,many,TRBV16,TRBJ2-1,TGTGCCAGCAGCCACCGGGACAGGGCGTACAATGAGCAGTTCTTC,CASSHRDRAYNEQFF
TRBD1,many,TRBV3-1,TRBJ1-1,TGTGCCAGCAGCCAAGGGACAGGGGAGACTGAAGCTTTCTTT,CASSQGTGETEAFF
-,few,TRBV7-8,TRBJ2-2,TGTGCCAGCAGCTTAGAATTCTTGAACACCGGGGAGCTGTTTTTT,CASSLEFLNTGELFF